The rows below give T cell receptor beta chains drawn from one sample of a study of metastatic and nonmetastatic thyroid tumors. TCRdb reanalyzed the PCR reads via MiXCR. In the table there are about 82,000 clones, approximately 12% of which are singletons. Sequences were obtained from tumor tissue. These receptors came from a female donor with papillary thyroid cancer or a benign thyroid nodule (not recorded which). Some clones in this sample may be carry-over from other donors' samples. The CDR3 runs from the conserved cysteine through the conserved F or W. Each record gives: clone size, J gene, D gene, V gene, CDR3 DNA, CDR3 protein. The D gene is left open where the match is weak. For some rows the clone size is stated as once, few or many, or as a class when expanded; others skip it.

many | TRBJ2-5 | - | TRBV12-3/TRBV12-4 | TGTGCCACCAGTCAAGGCAGGGGGGGGACCCAGTACTTC | CATSQGRGGTQYF
many | TRBJ2-2 | - | TRBV20-1 | TGCAGTGCTAGAGAGCTGCGGGACTCAATCGGGGAGCTGTTTTTT | CSARELRDSIGELFF
many | TRBJ2-1 | - | TRBV5-4 | TGTGCCAGCAGCTTGGGGCCCAAGGAGAATGAGCAGTTCTTC | CASSLGPKENEQFF
many | TRBJ1-5 | - | TRBV11-2 | TGTGCCAGCAGCTTGGGGGTTGACAGCTATCAGCCCCAGCATTTT | CASSLGVDSYQPQHF
- | TRBJ1-6 | TRBD1 | TRBV5-6 | TGTGCCAGCAGCCTCCGGGACAGGAATTCACCCCTCCACTTT | CASSLRDRNSPLHF
many | TRBJ2-7 | - | TRBV7-2 | TGTGCCAGCAGCTTAGAAAGGGGTGGATACGAGCAGTACTTC | CASSLERGGYEQYF
many | TRBJ1-5 | - | TRBV20-1 | TGCAGTGCTAGGGCCCCAGGGTTTCAGCCCCAGCATTTT | CSARAPGFQPQHF
- | TRBJ1-1 | - | TRBV19 | TGTGCCAGTAGTATAAAGATCGCCCACACTGAAGCTTTCTTT | CASSIKIAHTEAFF
many | TRBJ2-1 | - | TRBV9 | TGTGCCAGCGATAGAGGGGATGAGCAGTTCTTC | CASDRGDEQFF
many | TRBJ2-2 | - | TRBV11-3 | TGTGCCAGCAGCTTAGGCAGTCCCGGGGAGCTGTTTTTT | CASSLGSPGELFF
many | TRBJ2-2 | TRBD2 | TRBV20-1 | TGCAGTGCTAGAGGCGGGGGGAGGGACACCGGGGAGCTGTTTTTT | CSARGGGRDTGELFF
many | TRBJ2-2 | - | TRBV7-8 | TGTGCCAGCAGGATTTCGGCTGGGGGCGGGGAGCTGTTTTTT | CASRISAGGGELFF
many | TRBJ2-2 | - | TRBV7-9 | TGTGCCAGCAGCTTTTTAAACACCGGGGAGCTGTTTTTT | CASSFLNTGELFF
many | TRBJ1-6 | - | TRBV11-2 | TGTGCCAGCAGCCAGGACAGCTTTAATTCACCCCTCCACTTT | CASSQDSFNSPLHF
many | TRBJ1-2 | - | TRBV5-4 | TGTGCCAGCAGCTCTGGCTGGACACCCACTGGCTACACCTTC | CASSSGWTPTGYTF
few | TRBJ1-6 | TRBD1 | TRBV6-2/TRBV6-3 | TGTGCCAGCACTTGTACAGGGGTAATGGGGGCCAATTCACCCCTCCACTTT | CASTCTGVMGANSPLHF
few | TRBJ2-5 | - | TRBV5-6 | TGTGCCAGCGTTTCGGTTAGCGAAGAGACCCAGTACTTC | CASVSVSEETQYF
many | TRBJ1-1 | - | TRBV2 | TGTGCCAGCATCCCGACAGGAGGATGGACTGAAGCTTTCTTT | CASIPTGGWTEAFF
many | TRBJ2-7 | - | TRBV5-1 | TGCGCCAGCAGCTATAACAGGGTAGACGAGCAGTACTTC | CASSYNRVDEQYF
many | TRBJ2-7 | TRBD2 | TRBV2 | TGTGCCAGCAATCTAGCGGGACTTGGCGAGCAGTACTTC | CASNLAGLGEQYF
many | TRBJ1-2 | - | TRBV2 | TGTGCCAGCAGAAGGAGGGAGACTGGCTACACCTTC | CASRRRETGYTF
many | TRBJ2-7 | - | TRBV28 | TGTGCCAGCAGTAGACTCGAAGGGAGCGGGGAGCAGTACTTC | CASSRLEGSGEQYF
many | TRBJ2-7 | TRBD2 | TRBV7-2 | TGTGCCAGCAGCCTGAATTTTGGCGGGAGCTACGAGCAGTACTTC | CASSLNFGGSYEQYF
many | TRBJ1-2 | TRBD1 | TRBV7-9 | TGTGCCAGCAGCGCCGGGACAGGGCCTCGGTTC | CASSAGTGPRF
many | TRBJ1-2 | - | TRBV6-5 | TGTGCCAGCAGTTACGATTTCGCAGGGAACTATGGCTACACCTTC | CASSYDFAGNYGYTF
many | TRBJ2-2 | TRBD2 | TRBV5-1 | TGCGCCAGCAGCTTGGCACAGGATCTTTCTAGCGGAGGGAACACCGGGGAGCTGTTTTTT | CASSLAQDLSSGGNTGELFF
- | TRBJ2-1 | TRBD2 | TRBV28 | TGTGCCAGCAGTTTAGAGTCTAGCGGGACCCTTTACAATGAGCAGTTCTTC | CASSLESSGTLYNEQFF
many | TRBJ2-1 | TRBD2 | TRBV2 | TGTGCCAGCAGTCTAAGACTAGCGGTCTACAATGAGCAGTTCTTC | CASSLRLAVYNEQFF
few | TRBJ1-1 | TRBD1 | TRBV6-2/TRBV6-3 | TGTGCCAGCAGCCTGGGACAGGGGAACATGAACACTGAAGCTTTCTTT | CASSLGQGNMNTEAFF
many | TRBJ2-7 | TRBD2 | TRBV28 | TGTGCCAGCAGTCGGACTAGCGGGAGGGCCCACGAGCAGTACTTC | CASSRTSGRAHEQYF
many | TRBJ1-1 | - | TRBV20-1 | TGCAGTACCCACGACGAAGTGAACACTGAAGCTTTCTTT | CSTHDEVNTEAFF
many | TRBJ1-5 | TRBD1 | TRBV3-1 | TGTGCCAGCAGCCATTCTCCGACAGGGAATCAGCCCCAGCATTTT | CASSHSPTGNQPQHF
- | TRBJ2-7 | - | TRBV9 | TGTGCCAGCAGCGTAGAGCAGGGGCCTCGAGAGCAGTACTTC | CASSVEQGPREQYF
many | TRBJ2-3 | TRBD2 | TRBV11-1 | TGTGCCAGCAGTTATTGGTCTAGCGGGCCCACAGATACGCAGTATTTT | CASSYWSSGPTDTQYF
many | TRBJ2-3 | - | TRBV20-1 | TGCAGTGCTACTATCGCCGACAAGACCCACACAGATACGCAGTATTTT | CSATIADKTHTDTQYF
many | TRBJ2-7 | TRBD2 | TRBV11-2 | TGTGCCAGCAGCTTTACCCAAGCGGGAGGTGGCGAGCAGTACTTC | CASSFTQAGGGEQYF
many | TRBJ2-5 | TRBD2 | TRBV2 | TGTGCCAGCACCCCTAGCGGGAGGGTAGAGGAGACCCAGTACTTC | CASTPSGRVEETQYF
many | TRBJ2-3 | TRBD1 | TRBV20-1 | TGCAGTGCTAGTACAGGGGGCACAGATACGCAGTATTTT | CSASTGGTDTQYF
few | TRBJ2-3 | TRBD2 | TRBV5-5 | TGTGCCAGCAGGCACTTCGCGGGGGGCCCAGATACGCAGTATTTT | CASRHFAGGPDTQYF
many | TRBJ1-1 | TRBD1 | TRBV5-6 | TGTGCCAGCAGCATGACTCGACAGGGCAAAGCTTTCTTT | CASSMTRQGKAFF
- | TRBJ1-2 | - | TRBV5-1 | TGCGCCAGCAGCTGGGACGGCGCCGCTGATGGCTACACCTTC | CASSWDGAADGYTF
many | TRBJ2-5 | - | TRBV7-7 | TGTGCTAGCAGCTTTGGGCCTTTCCAAGAGACCCAGTACTTC | CASSFGPFQETQYF
- | TRBJ1-6 | TRBD1 | TRBV9 | TGTGCCAGCAGCCAACCCGGGGGGACAGGCGATAATCCACCCCTCCACTTT | CASSQPGGTGDNPPLHF